The present T cell receptor (beta chain) was sequenced within a study of blood T cell repertoires in COVID-19. As for the study in general: There were acute and convalescent COVID-19 samples, and they came from the United States, Italy and Spain.

Sequenced by immunoSEQ multiplex PCR; TCRdb stores in-frame clones only, minus some. The table lists approximately 230,000 clones, 70% to 85% of them singletons. Cohorts were based on clinical histories the participants reported. V lost 6 bases to trimming and J lost 9 bases; unmatched junction nucleotides: 14. The CDR3 totals 15 residues. Germline values: CDR1 SNHLY, CDR2 FYNNEI. This sequence originates from a man between 40 and 49 years old who had recovered from COVID-19. The sample consisted of PBMCs or T cells enriched from blood (not recorded which). The chain links TRBV2 to TRBJ2-1; 7 bases match TRBD2. The CDR3 spells CASSLGPVSGGEQFF. The CDR3 coding sequence is TGTGCCAGCAGCCTCGGACCGGTCTCGGGGGGTGAGCAGTTCTTC.